The 18 T cell receptor beta chains below all came from one sample that was sequenced in a study of blood T cell repertoires in COVID-19. Clones were read by immunoSEQ multiplex PCR, and TCRdb kept only the in-frame ones, dropping some. This sample has about 200,000 clones, with 70% to 90% found just once. Sample: peripheral blood. The receptor source for this set is an elderly woman with acute or convalescent COVID-19.

This clone was seen more than once but under ten times. The chain uses TRBV7-2 and TRBJ2-5; D gene ambiguous. Per the germline V gene, CDR1 is SGHTA and CDR2 is FQGNSA. V gave up 5 bases and J gave up 2 bases, with 12 bases separating them. CDR3 length equals 14 residues. CDR3 in amino acids: CASSLSHWQETQYF. CDR3 DNA sequence: TGTGCCAGCAGCCTCTCCCACTGGCAAGAGACCCAGTACTTC.

CDR3 loop: CASSPTGPYGYTF. Written as DNA, the CDR3 is TGTGCCAGCTCGCCGACAGGACCCTATGGCTACACCTTC. The V and J genes are TRBV18 and TRBJ1-2; perhaps TRBD1 as D (6 bases). Looked up from germline, CDR1 is KGHSH and CDR2 is LQKENI. This CDR3 region has 13 residues. Trimming removed 6 bases from V and 4 bases from J, with 12 bases in between.

This chain links TRBV5-1 with TRBJ2-1; 8 bases match TRBD1. Germline values: CDR1 SGHRS, CDR2 YFSETQ. Trimming cost V 0 bases and J 5 bases; bases outside gene matches: 7. CDR3 size: 16 residues. The CDR3 DNA is TGCGCCAGCAGCTTGGGGGGGACAGGTAAAGACAATGAGCAGTTCTTC. Encoded protein: CASSLGGTGKDNEQFF.

V and J are TRBV7-8 and TRBJ2-3; 16 bases line up with TRBD2. After removal of 1 base from V and 7 bases from J, the junction contained 8 bases not matched to a gene. The V gene's germline CDR1 is SGHVS and CDR2 FQNEAQ. CDR3 length: 18 residues. CDR3 in amino acids: CASSLVAGLAGGPNTQYF. The CDR3, as DNA: TGTGCCAGCAGCTTAGTGGCGGGACTAGCGGGAGGGCCAAATACGCAGTATTTT.

This chain connects TRBV11-1 to TRBJ2-2, with a possible D match to TRBD2 (6 bases). From germline, CDR1 is SGHAT and CDR2 FQDESV (reference sequence). V lost 4 bases and J lost 0, with 9 bases in between. The CDR3 has 15 residues. CDR3 DNA sequence: TGTGCCAGCAGCTCTGGACTAACGAACACCGGGGAGCTGTTTTTT. Protein: CASSSGLTNTGELFF.

The CDR3 sequence is CATSRNTAKNIQYF. The CDR3 bases are TGTGCCACCAGCAGGAACACAGCCAAAAACATTCAGTACTTC. The chain couples TRBV15 to TRBJ2-4; D not certain. Germline V lookup: CDR1 LNHNV, CDR2 YYDKDF (reference sequence). The CDR3 sequence is 14 residues long. The germline V and J ends were trimmed by 3 bases and 0 bases, with 6 bases remaining between them.

This chain joins TRBV7-9 and TRBJ2-7, with no clear D. The ends were cut back, 2 bases at V and 4 bases at J, with 12 bases in the middle. The CDR3 runs 14 residues. The germline CDR1 and CDR2 sequences are SEHNR and FQNEAQ (reference sequence). The CDR3 sequence is CASSLLINAYEQYF. The CDR3 region has the DNA TGTGCCAGCAGCTTACTCATCAATGCGTACGAGCAGTACTTC. Filled out from reference TRBV7-9 and TRBJ2-7, the complete variable domain reads DTGVSQNPRHKITKRGQNVTFRCDPISEHNRLYWYRQTLGQGPEFLTYFQNEAQLEKSRLLSDRFSAERPKGSFSTLEIQRTEQGDSAMYLCASSLLINAYEQYFGPGTRLTVT.

Remarks on this clone: Different DNA sequences within this sample yield the same CDR3. CDR3 in DNA: TGTGCCAGCTACAGCAACTATGGCTACACCTTC. Its translation: CASYSNYGYTF. The J gene is TRBJ1-2, the V gene TRBV28, with D unclear. The CDR3 is made up of 11 amino acids. CDR1 MDHEN and CDR2 SYDVKM come from the germline V gene. V lost 8 bases and J lost 2, with 6 bases in between.

The genes are TRBV11-3 and TRBJ2-7; 7 bases are shared with TRBD1. The germline V gene encodes CDR1 SGHNT and CDR2 YENEEA. With 5 bases clipped from V and 0 bases from J, the junction kept 1 base outside the gene matches. The CDR3 is 13 amino acids. CDR3 sequence (DNA): TGTGCCAGCAGCACAGGGGTCTCCTACGAGCAGTACTTC. Translated, it gives CASSTGVSYEQYF.

The chain combines TRBV19 with TRBJ1-6, with 7 bases fitting TRBD1. The CDR3 length is 13 residues. CDR1 is LNHDA and CDR2 is SQIVND in the germline V gene (reference sequence). The junction had 3 bases not matched to a gene; V was cut back by 6 bases and J by 7 bases. CDR3 DNA: TGTGCCAGTAGGGTACAGGGGAATTCACCCCTCCACTTT. Translated, it gives CASRVQGNSPLHF.

The chain has TRBV28 and TRBJ1-3; unclear D gene. Germline CDR1 is MDHEN and CDR2 is SYDVKM. V dropped 3 bases and J dropped 2 bases, with 5 bases sitting between them. CDR3 length: 13 residues. CDR3 DNA sequence: TGTGCCAGCAGTTTTGTCGCTGGAAACACCATATATTTT. Its protein product is CASSFVAGNTIYF.

This clone was seen just once. The V gene is TRBV6-5, the J gene TRBJ2-7; 8 nucleotides agree with TRBD2. The CDR3 loop spans 16 amino acids. V dropped 3 bases and J dropped 5; count of bases not matched to a gene: 12. Germline CDR1 MNHEY, CDR2 SVGAGI. The CDR3 loop is CASSYVGTRIQNEQYF. CDR3 sequence (DNA): TGTGCCAGCAGTTATGTGGGGACTAGGATACAGAACGAGCAGTACTTC.

This clone was seen once. This chain connects TRBV7-9 to TRBJ1-2, with D perhaps TRBD1 (5 bases). The CDR3 consists of 14 residues. The V and J ends lost 5 bases and 0 bases respectively, with 10 bases between them. Germline loops: CDR1 SEHNR, CDR2 FQNEAQ (reference sequence). The CDR3: CASSPRTSNYGYTF. Written as DNA, the CDR3 is TGTGCCAGCAGCCCTAGGACATCTAACTATGGCTACACCTTC. The full variable domain, completed using reference TRBV7-9 and TRBJ1-2, is DTGVSQNPRHKITKRGQNVTFRCDPISEHNRLYWYRQTLGQGPEFLTYFQNEAQLEKSRLLSDRFSAERPKGSFSTLEIQRTEQGDSAMYLCASSPRTSNYGYTFGSGTRLTVV.

The V call is TRBV15, the J call TRBJ2-7; D may be TRBD2 (6 bases). Deletions cut 2 bases from V and 2 bases from J, with 13 bases between. Per germline, CDR1 LNHNV and CDR2 YYDKDF (reference sequence). The CDR3 covers 15 residues. The CDR3 is CATSRRRDLAYEQYF. For the CDR3, the DNA is TGTGCCACCAGCAGACGAAGGGACTTGGCCTACGAGCAGTACTTC.

V gene TRBV7-9 combines with J gene TRBJ1-4; a weak D match, TRBD1 (5 bases). The CDR3 totals 13 residues. The V gene lost 5 bases and the J gene lost 5 bases, with 9 bases spanning the gap. CDR1 SEHNR and CDR2 FQNEAQ come from the germline V gene (reference sequence). The CDR3: CASSARTNEKLFF. Written as DNA, the CDR3 is TGTGCCAGCAGCGCCCGGACAAATGAAAAACTGTTTTTT. Drawing the rest from reference TRBV7-9 and TRBJ1-4, the complete variable domain is DTGVSQNPRHKITKRGQNVTFRCDPISEHNRLYWYRQTLGQGPEFLTYFQNEAQLEKSRLLSDRFSAERPKGSFSTLEIQRTEQGDSAMYLCASSARTNEKLFFGSGTQLSVL.

Details on this clone: The identical CDR3 is also encoded by other nucleotide sequences in the sample. V is TRBV12-3 or TRBV12-4 and J is TRBJ1-1; D is perhaps TRBD1 (5 bases). The V and J ends lost 5 bases and 1 base respectively, with 8 bases between them. This CDR3 is 13 amino acids long. CDR3 sequence (DNA): TGTGCCAGCAGTCTGCAGGGGAACACTGAAGCTTTCTTT. It specifies CASSLQGNTEAFF.

J is TRBJ1-5 and V is TRBV6-2 or TRBV6-3; D is undetermined. This CDR3 comprises 13 residues. V was cut by 5 bases and J by 1 base, with 6 bases left in between. The V gene's germline CDR1 is MNHEY and CDR2 SVGEGT. CDR3 region: CASSTQSNQPQHF. The CDR3 DNA reads TGTGCCAGCAGTACACAGAGCAATCAGCCCCAGCATTTT.

This rearrangement joins TRBV7-3 to TRBJ2-7, with 8 bases lining up with TRBD1. CDR1 and CDR2 from the germline V gene are SGHTA and FQGTGA. The CDR3 spans 16 residues. The J segment lost 3 bases and the V segment lost 0 bases, leaving 7 bases of the junction unmatched. CDR3: CASSLTPTGALYEQYF. CDR3 nucleotides: TGTGCCAGCAGCTTAACGCCGACAGGGGCCCTCTACGAGCAGTACTTC.